The 26 T cell receptor beta chains below all came from one sample that was sequenced in a study of control samples from healthy donors and cancer patients. Profiled with immunoSEQ multiplex PCR; TCRdb holds only in-frame clones, not every one. The data hold roughly 50,000 clones, with around 94% observed a single time. The sample taken for sequencing was PBMCs. Receptor source: a man aged 25 to 45 with colorectal cancer.

This clone was observed a single time. The chain joins TRBV19 to TRBJ2-1; D is uncertain. Germline loops: CDR1 LNHDA, CDR2 SQIVND (reference sequence). The CDR3 contains 14 residues. The germline V and J ends were trimmed by 1 base and 4 bases, with 8 bases remaining between them. The CDR3 DNA reads TGTGCCAGTAGTATAGCTGTGGGGTACAATGAGCAGTTCTTC. Its translation is CASSIAVGYNEQFF.

The V gene is TRBV25-1, the J gene TRBJ2-7, with D uncertain. CDR1 is MGHDK, CDR2 SYGVNS, per germline. The CDR3 spans 13 residues. V lost 6 bases and J 0 bases, leaving 9 bases between the germline ends. Here the CDR3 DNA reads TGTGCCAGCAGACCAGGTACCTCCTACGAGCAGTACTTC. Protein product: CASRPGTSYEQYF.

J is TRBJ1-5 and V is TRBV7-2; D is ambiguous. This CDR3 region has 15 residues. Germline lookup yields CDR1 SGHTA and CDR2 FQGNSA. V lost 5 bases and J 2 bases, leaving 13 bases between the germline ends. The CDR3 loop reads CASSIDSGGNQPQHF. In DNA form, the CDR3 reads TGTGCCAGCAGCATAGACTCTGGGGGCAATCAGCCCCAGCATTTT. Full variable domain (remainder filled in from reference TRBV7-2 and TRBJ1-5): GAGVSQSPSNKVTEKGKDVELRCDPISGHTALYWYRQSLGQGLEFLIYFQGNSAPDKSGLPSDRFSAERTGGSVSTLTIQRTQQEDSAVYLCASSIDSGGNQPQHFGDGTRLSIL.

The sample holds one count of this clone. This chain links TRBV5-6 with TRBJ1-2, with 9 bases that match TRBD1. The CDR3 loop spans 13 amino acids. Germline V gene lookup returns CDR1 SGHDT and CDR2 YYEEEE. Germline trimming cut 4 bases from V and 7 bases from J; bases unmatched to any gene: 5. The CDR3 DNA follows: TGTGCCAGCAGCCGGGACAGGGCGAGTGGCTACACCTTC. This sequence encodes CASSRDRASGYTF. The full variable domain, its missing parts supplied by reference TRBV5-6 and TRBJ1-2, is DAGVTQSPTHLIKTRGQQVTLRCSPKSGHDTVSWYQQALGQGPQFIFQYYEEEERQRGNFPDRFSGHQFPNYSSELNVNALLLGDSALYLCASSRDRASGYTFGSGTRLTVV.

J is TRBJ2-2 and V is TRBV5-1; D assignment may be TRBD1 or TRBD2 (5 bases each). The CDR3 sequence is 14 residues long. Germline CDR1 reads SGHRS; CDR2 reads YFSETQ. Trimming removed 5 bases from V and 4 bases from J, with 12 bases in between. DNA for the CDR3: TGCGCCAGCAGTTGGGGGTCGGGCACCGGGGAGCTGTTTTTT. Protein sequence: CASSWGSGTGELFF.

In its sample, this clone was seen once. The chain carries TRBV5-1 and TRBJ1-2; D call uncertain. The CDR3 is made up of 14 amino acids. Germline V gene sequence: CDR1 SGHRS, CDR2 YFSETQ. Trimming removed 2 bases from V and 2 bases from J, with 10 bases in between. The CDR3 DNA sequence: TGCGCCAGCAGCTTTACCTCAGCAAACTATGGCTACACCTTC. Translated, it gives CASSFTSANYGYTF.

This clone has a handful of counts. The rearrangement uses TRBV7-8 and TRBJ2-1, with TRBD1 identical over 9 bases. Germline CDR1 SGHVS, CDR2 FQNEAQ. Germline trimming cut 4 bases from V and 3 bases from J; bases unmatched to any gene: 4. This CDR3 has 15 residues. The CDR3 bases are TGTGCCAGCAGCTCAAGACAGGGGGACTACAATGAGCAGTTCTTC. Residues: CASSSRQGDYNEQFF.

The chain couples TRBV21-1 to TRBJ1-6. TRBV21-1 is a known pseudogene. This CDR3 comprises 19 residues. The CDR3 DNA follows: TGTGCCAGCAGCAAGGCCCCTAGCGAGGGGGGCGTTTATAATTCACCCCTCCACTTT. It yields the protein CASSKAPSEGGVYNSPLHF.

This sequence joins TRBV15 and TRBJ2-4, with 11 bases aligning to TRBD2. The CDR3 is made up of 16 amino acids. CDR1 is LNHNV and CDR2 is YYDKDF in the germline V gene (reference sequence). The V and J ends lost 3 bases and 9 bases, in that order; junction bases with no gene match: 10. CDR3: CATSRGGTSGPIIQYF. The CDR3 DNA follows: TGTGCCACCAGCAGGGGGGGGACTAGCGGTCCGATCATTCAGTACTTC.

The chain recombines TRBV6-1 with TRBJ1-5; D is uncertain. Trimming left V 3 bases short and J 0 bases short, with 6 bases between. The germline CDR1 and CDR2 sequences are MNHNS and SASEGT. The CDR3 has 14 amino acids. Here the CDR3 DNA reads TGTGCCAGCAGTGACCTATTTAGCAATCAGCCCCAGCATTTT. It is translated as CASSDLFSNQPQHF.

This sequence joins TRBV30 and TRBJ2-3; 8 positions agree with TRBD2. This CDR3 contains 17 residues. The germline gives CDR1 GTSNPN, CDR2 SVGIG (reference sequence). Germline trimming cut 6 bases from V and 0 bases from J; bases unmatched to any gene: 14. The CDR3 bases are TGTGCCTGCCTAGGGGCGGGGGGTCAACCTAGCACAGATACGCAGTATTTT. Its translation: CACLGAGGQPSTDTQYF.

The chain combines TRBV24-1 with TRBJ2-3; the D is unclear. The V end lost 2 bases, the J end lost 6 bases, and 5 bases lay between the germline ends. The germline V gene has CDR1 KGHDR and CDR2 SFDVKD. This CDR3 comprises 12 residues. The CDR3 DNA reads TGTGCCACCAGTGATTACTCGGATACGCAGTATTTT. Amino acid sequence: CATSDYSDTQYF.

This chain uses TRBV18 with TRBJ1-6; D unresolved. Germline values: CDR1 KGHSH, CDR2 LQKENI. The CDR3 runs to 16 residues. V shed 1 base and J shed 7 bases, with 14 bases lying between them. In DNA form, the CDR3 reads TGTGCCAGCTCACCACTTGTCCTCAATGGGAATTCACCCCTCCACTTT. Its translation: CASSPLVLNGNSPLHF.

V gene TRBV5-1 combines with J gene TRBJ1-1, with D unclear. Germline CDR1 and CDR2: SGHRS and YFSETQ. The CDR3 runs 15 residues. Trimming left V 0 bases short and J 4 bases short, with 13 bases between. CDR3 in DNA: TGCGCCAGCAGCTTGGGCCCGGGATTAGGCACTGAAGCTTTCTTT. Its protein is CASSLGPGLGTEAFF.

The V gene is TRBV10-3, the J gene TRBJ1-5, with unresolved D. Deletions cut 3 bases from V and 5 bases from J, with 8 bases between. This CDR3 is built from 13 residues. Germline assignment: CDR1 ENHRY and CDR2 SYGVKD. The CDR3 DNA reads TGTGCCATCAGTGATGAACGGGATCAGCCCCAGCATTTT. This sequence encodes CAISDERDQPQHF.

The rearrangement joins TRBV5-1 to TRBJ1-1; weak D call: TRBD1 (6 bases). The CDR3 length is 14 residues. Germline-derived CDR1 and CDR2 are SGHRS and YFSETQ. V was clipped by 0 bases and J by 5 bases, with 11 bases between them. The CDR3 nucleotides are TGCGCCAGCAGCTTGGAAGGGGGAATGACTGAAGCTTTCTTT. Amino acids: CASSLEGGMTEAFF.

The chain employs TRBV19 and TRBJ2-3, with TRBD2 matching over 12 bases. After removal of 9 bases from V and 5 bases from J, the junction contained 21 bases not matched to a gene. Germline values: CDR1 LNHDA, CDR2 SQIVND (reference sequence). The CDR3 length is 19 residues. The CDR3 DNA reads as TGTGCCAGCGCCCCTTTTCTAGCGGGGGGGCCATCATCAGGAGATACGCAGTATTTT. Its translation: CASAPFLAGGPSSGDTQYF.

This clone was seen a single time. The CDR3: CATSDGAGRTDTQYF. CDR3 DNA: TGTGCCACCAGTGATGGAGCAGGAAGAACAGATACGCAGTATTTT. V is TRBV24-1 and J is TRBJ2-3; D is ambiguous. The ends were cut back, 3 bases at V and 3 bases at J, with 12 bases in the middle. Germline CDR1 reads KGHDR; CDR2 reads SFDVKD. There are 15 residues in the CDR3.

The V and J genes are TRBV6-4 and TRBJ1-2; no firm D call. V was cut by 3 bases and J by 6 bases, with 17 bases left in between. Germline V CDR1 and CDR2: MRHNA, SNTAGT. The CDR3 is 15 amino acids. The CDR3 loop reads CASSEAGRGIDGYTF. For the CDR3, the DNA is TGTGCCAGCAGTGAGGCGGGTCGGGGAATTGATGGCTACACCTTC.

This chain uses TRBV18 with TRBJ2-5, with D unresolved. The CDR3 runs 15 residues. CDR1 KGHSH and CDR2 LQKENI come from the germline V gene. V gave up 0 bases and J gave up 5 bases, with 13 bases separating them. The CDR3 DNA sequence: TGTGCCAGCTCACCACCAAACCGGGCGTGGGAGACCCAGTACTTC. Translating gives CASSPPNRAWETQYF.

The chain uses TRBV2 and TRBJ2-7; tentatively, D is TRBD2 (6 bases). Trimming left V 0 bases short and J 7 bases short, with 13 bases between. From germline, CDR1 is SNHLY and CDR2 FYNNEI. This CDR3 spans 14 amino acids. This chain's CDR3 is CASSEAPGREEQYF. CDR3 bases: TGTGCCAGCAGTGAAGCTCCGGGTCGGGAGGAGCAGTACTTC.

The chain carries TRBV29-1 and TRBJ1-2, with TRBD1 matching over 8 bases. The CDR3 has 13 residues. Germline-derived CDR1 and CDR2 are SQVTM and ANQGSEA. The V and J ends lost 2 bases and 6 bases, in that order; junction bases with no gene match: 5. This CDR3 is CSVERQGIDGYTF. The CDR3 bases are TGCAGCGTTGAAAGACAGGGGATTGATGGCTACACCTTC.

The V gene is TRBV5-3, the J gene TRBJ1-6; D remains unclear. TRBV5-3 is an ORF, with its function uncertain. This CDR3 comprises 16 residues. Trimming left V 4 bases short and J 8 bases short, with 19 bases between. The CDR3 protein is CARSPGSKEGDSPLHF. DNA of the CDR3: TGTGCCAGAAGCCCCGGGTCTAAAGAAGGTGATTCACCCCTCCACTTT.

V usage is TRBV19 and J usage is TRBJ1-2; no clear D gene. Germline lookup yields CDR1 LNHDA and CDR2 SQIVND (reference sequence). This CDR3 has 14 residues. Trimming stripped 6 bases from V and 3 bases from J, with 14 bases between. CDR3 DNA sequence: TGTGCCAGTAGCAATACCCCCGGGGACTATGGCTACACCTTC. Translated, it gives CASSNTPGDYGYTF.

This chain links TRBV7-2 with TRBJ1-1, with TRBD1 as a possible D gene (5 bases). Trimming took off 3 bases at V and 10 bases at J, with 9 bases between the two ends. The CDR3 is 11 amino acids. The germline gives CDR1 SGHTA, CDR2 FQGNSA. CDR3 coding DNA: TGTGCCAGCAGCTTTGGGGGTTTAGCTTTCTTT. Translated, it gives CASSFGGLAFF.

The rearrangement links TRBV10-3 to TRBJ1-1, with TRBD1 matching 8 bases. V trimming: 8 bases; J trimming: 0 bases; junction bases outside the gene matches: 8. The germline CDR1 and CDR2 sequences are ENHRY and SYGVKD. This CDR3 comprises 15 residues. CDR3 nucleotide sequence: TGTGCCATCCACAGGACAGGGTTGATGAACACTGAAGCTTTCTTT. Its protein product is CAIHRTGLMNTEAFF.